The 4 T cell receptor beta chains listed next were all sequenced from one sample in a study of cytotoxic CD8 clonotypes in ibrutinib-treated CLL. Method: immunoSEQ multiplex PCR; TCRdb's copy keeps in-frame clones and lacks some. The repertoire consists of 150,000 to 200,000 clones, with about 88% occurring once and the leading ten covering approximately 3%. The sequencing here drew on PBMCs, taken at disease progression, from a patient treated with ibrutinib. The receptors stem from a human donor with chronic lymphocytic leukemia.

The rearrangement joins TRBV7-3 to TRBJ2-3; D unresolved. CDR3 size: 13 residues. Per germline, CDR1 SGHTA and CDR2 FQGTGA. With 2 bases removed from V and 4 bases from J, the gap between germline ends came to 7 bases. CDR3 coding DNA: TGTGCCAGCAGCTTATCCGCCCCAGATACGCAGTATTTT. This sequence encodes CASSLSAPDTQYF.

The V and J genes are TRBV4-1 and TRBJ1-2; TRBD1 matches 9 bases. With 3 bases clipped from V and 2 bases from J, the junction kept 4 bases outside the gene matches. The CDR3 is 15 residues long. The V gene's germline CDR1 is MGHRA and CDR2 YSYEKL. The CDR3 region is CASSQGQGNNYGYTF. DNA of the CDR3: TGCGCCAGCAGCCAGGGACAGGGAAACAACTATGGCTACACCTTC.

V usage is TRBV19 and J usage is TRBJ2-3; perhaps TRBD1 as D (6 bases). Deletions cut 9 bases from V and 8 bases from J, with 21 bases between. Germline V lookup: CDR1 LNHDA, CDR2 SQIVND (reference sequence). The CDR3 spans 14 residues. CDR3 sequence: CASNMAQGYGTQYF. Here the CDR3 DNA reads TGTGCCAGCAATATGGCACAGGGTTATGGTACGCAGTATTTT.

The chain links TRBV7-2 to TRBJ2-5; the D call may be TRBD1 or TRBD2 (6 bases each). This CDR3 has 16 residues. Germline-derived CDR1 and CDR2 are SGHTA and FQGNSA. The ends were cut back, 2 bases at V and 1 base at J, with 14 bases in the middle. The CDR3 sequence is CASSLRGPGGQETQYF. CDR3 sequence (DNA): TGTGCCAGCAGCTTACGGGGGCCCGGGGGCCAAGAGACCCAGTACTTC.